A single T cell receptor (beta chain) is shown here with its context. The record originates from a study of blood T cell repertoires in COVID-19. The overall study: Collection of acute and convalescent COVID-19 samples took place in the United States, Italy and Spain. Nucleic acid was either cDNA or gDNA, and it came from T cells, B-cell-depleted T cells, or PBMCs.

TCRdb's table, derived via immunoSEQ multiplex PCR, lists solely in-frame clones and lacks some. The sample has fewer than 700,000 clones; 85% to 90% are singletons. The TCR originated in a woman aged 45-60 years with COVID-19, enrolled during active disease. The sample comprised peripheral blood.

The CDR3 region has the DNA TGTGCCAGTATAGGAGGGACCGATGAAAAACTGTTTTTT. Translating gives CASIGGTDEKLFF. The rearrangement links TRBV19 to TRBJ1-4, with a possible D match to TRBD1 (5 bases). The CDR3 spans 13 residues. The V gene lost 7 bases and the J gene lost 6 bases, with 12 bases spanning the gap. Germline lookup yields CDR1 LNHDA and CDR2 SQIVND (reference sequence).